This T cell receptor beta chain was observed in a study of T-cell memory formation after mild COVID-19 (dated by TCRdb to the early 2020s). For context, the study as a whole: TCR sequence clusters from the two donors were largely donor specific. In a couple of donors, T-cell clones that expanded and contracted after mild COVID-19 were tracked by sequencing TCRalpha and TCRbeta repertoires over time. Two young, previously healthy adult volunteers, one female and one male, were included in the cohort.

The cysteine opens and the phenylalanine closes a CDR3 of 15 amino acids. Just CDR3 DNA is preserved here, 45 bases in frame from base 1. Taken from the germline V gene, the CDR1 and CDR2 loops are SGHAT and FQNNGV. V is pruned by 4 bases and J by 7 bases, leaving 7 bases of the junction without a gene match. PBMCs were isolated by Ficoll-Paque density gradient centrifugation. The data were produced on an Illumina NovaSeq 6000. TCRalpha and TCRbeta cDNA libraries were constructed by 5'RACE with constant-segment primers, with sample barcodes and unique molecular identifiers being introduced. RNA was extracted from every sample with Trizol reagent. Library amplification was performed in two PCR steps, and a second sample barcode and Illumina TruSeq adapters were introduced in the second step. Libraries were sequenced on an Illumina NovaSeq with 2 x 150 bp paired-end reads. In the source study's methods: The reads were demultiplexed and collapsed into UMI-guided consensus sequences using migec v1.2.7. Using mixcr v2.1.11, UMI consensuses were aligned to TRA and TRB V and J templates and then assembled into clonotypes. A clonotype was counted as expanded or contracted only if both edgeR and NoisET called the change significant, with noise models trained on biological replicates. For edgeR calls, the thresholds were a false discovery rate-adjusted p below 0.01 and a log2 fold-change of 1. As an exploratory analysis of dynamics, max-normalized trajectories of the 1000 most abundant clonotypes were examined with PCA combined with hierarchical clustering. Separately sequenced CD4+ and CD8+ repertoires were used to assign a CD4 or CD8 phenotype to each responding clone. The public reads were reprocessed in TCRdb via fastp at Q25 and MiXCR, keeping in-frame beta chains. Rows merge per CDR3 protein into single entries with the most common DNA and genes. The V and J calls come from TCRdb's annotation, not from the publication. This sample holds roughly 240,000 distinct CDR3 sequences; 15% to 20% were observed only once. In total, the top ten clones hold approximately 23% of the sample.

In the case of this clonotype: Its antigen is still unknown. No qualities accompany the bases; no much larger clone lies one base away.

The full study reports these points: Some responding clones were detected in pre-infection memory, suggesting pre-existing cross-reactive memory T cells joined the SARS-CoV-2 response. Contracting CD4+ clones appeared mostly in the CM and EM memory subsets, whereas CD8+ clones were enriched in EMRA. Whether the second-wave clones peaking on day 37 were SARS-CoV-2 specific was not confirmed. Clones that contracted from day 15 to 85 showed balanced CD4/CD8 phenotypes, whereas a second wave of clones that expanded from day 15 to 37 leaned towards CD4+. The study covered only a couple of mild cases, and larger cohorts including severe cases with pre-infection samples were considered necessary.

Specimen: PBMCs or a T cell subset sorted from them (not recorded which). The chain links TRBV11-2 with TRBJ2-3, with 11 central nucleotides matching TRBD1. This clonotype originated in a man younger than 30 who had mild COVID-19 (a few samples of this study predate the infection). The sample titles of this study are shuffled in the database, so cell type and time point are left out; the donor was told from shared clones. The CDR3 amino acid sequence is: CASSSAGTGGYTQYF. The DNA sequence follows: TGTGCCAGCAGCTCCGCCGGGACAGGGGGTTATACGCAGTATTTT.